Following are 27 T cell receptor beta chains from one sample sequenced in a study of radiation and T cells in renal cell carcinoma. Time point of the sample: baseline pretreatment blood. Documented treatment: 15 Gy SBRT to primary tumor, nephrectomy 4 weeks later. Sequencing was performed with immunoSEQ multiplex PCR; in TCRdb, only in-frame clones are kept and a portion is missing. In the table there are approximately 94,000 clones, about four fifths of which are singletons. The source material was blood, sampled from a patient whose treatment included radiotherapy and nephrectomy. The source is a man aged 60 to 69 with renal cell carcinoma.

V gene TRBV7-6 combines with J gene TRBJ2-7; TRBD2 matches 9 bases. This CDR3 contains 14 residues. From germline, CDR1 is SGHVS and CDR2 FNYEAQ. Trimming at V came to 8 bases and at J to 3 bases, leaving 8 bases not matched to a gene. The CDR3 protein is CASAPLAGYYEQYF. The CDR3 nucleotides read TGTGCCAGCGCTCCCCTAGCGGGGTACTACGAGCAGTACTTC.

Written as DNA, the CDR3 is TGTGCCAGCTCACCTTCACCCGGGACAGGGTGGGCAGATACGCAGTATTTT. Protein: CASSPSPGTGWADTQYF. The chain has TRBV18 and TRBJ2-3; 9 bases are a match to TRBD1. This CDR3 comprises 17 residues. The V gene end was trimmed by 3 bases and the J gene end by 4 bases; junction bases not matched to a gene: 11. Looked up from germline, CDR1 is KGHSH and CDR2 is LQKENI.

This chain connects TRBV11-3 to TRBJ2-1; 13 bases are a match to TRBD2. The germline gives CDR1 SGHNT, CDR2 YENEEA. V lost 5 bases and J lost 9; bases outside the gene matches: 7. This CDR3 has 15 amino acids. The DNA of the CDR3 is TGTGCCAGCAGCCCTCGGACTAGCGGGAGTGGTGAGCAGTTCTTC. Encoded protein: CASSPRTSGSGEQFF. The entire variable domain, with the rest obtained from reference TRBV11-3 and TRBJ2-1, is as follows: EAGVVQSPRYKIIEKKQPVAFWCNPISGHNTLYWYLQNLGQGPELLIRYENEEAVDDSQLPKDRFSAERLKGVDSTLKIQPAELGDSAVYLCASSPRTSGSGEQFFGPGTRLTVL.

The genes are TRBV28 and TRBJ2-7; D is unclear. CDR3 length: 12 amino acids. V dropped 6 bases and J dropped 2 bases, with 8 bases sitting between them. CDR1 is MDHEN and CDR2 is SYDVKM in the germline V gene. The CDR3 reads CASSPVPYEQYF. CDR3 DNA sequence: TGTGCCAGCAGCCCAGTTCCCTACGAGCAGTACTTC.

The V gene is TRBV7-2, the J gene TRBJ2-5, with D tentatively TRBD2 (6 bases). Germline CDR1 is SGHTA and CDR2 is FQGNSA. The CDR3 is made up of 14 amino acids. V was clipped by 3 bases and J by 5 bases, with 13 bases between them. The CDR3 DNA sequence: TGTGCCAGCAGCTTGCACGGCGGGACGGAGACCCAGTACTTC. This translates into CASSLHGGTETQYF.

With respect to this clone: Within the sample, other DNA sequences also encode this same CDR3. The CDR3 spells CSALGGFWTF. CDR3 DNA: TGCAGTGCTCTAGGTGGTTTTTGGACCTTC. The chain uses TRBV20-1 and TRBJ1-2; D ambiguous. The CDR3 consists of 10 residues. Germline CDR1 is DFQATT and CDR2 is SNEGSKA (reference sequence). With 5 bases removed from V and 14 bases from J, the gap between germline ends came to 15 bases.

The table lists this clone with a count of one. The chain joins TRBV18 to TRBJ2-5; 7 bases map to TRBD1. The germline CDR1 and CDR2 sequences are KGHSH and LQKENI. The V segment lost 1 base and the J segment 2 bases; nucleotides outside the gene matches: 4. This CDR3 is 15 amino acids long. The CDR3 bases are TGTGCCAGCTCACCACAGGGGACAGAGCAAGAGACCCAGTACTTC. Amino acid sequence: CASSPQGTEQETQYF.

The genes are TRBV7-9 and TRBJ2-4; D is perhaps TRBD1 (5 bases). The CDR3 consists of 13 residues. Trimming took 0 bases from V and 8 from J, leaving 8 bases between them. CDR1 and CDR2 (germline): SEHNR, FQNEAQ (reference sequence). CDR3: CASSLAQGDIQYF. The DNA of the CDR3 is TGTGCCAGCAGCTTAGCCCAAGGGGACATTCAGTACTTC.

This clone has just one count. CDR3 loop: CASSTSRLSYEQYF. In DNA form, the CDR3 reads TGTGCCAGCAGTACCTCCCGCCTCTCCTACGAGCAGTACTTC. The chain employs TRBV6-5 and TRBJ2-7, with no clear D. Germline loops: CDR1 MNHEY, CDR2 SVGAGI. V dropped 5 bases and J dropped 0 bases, with 11 bases sitting between them. The CDR3 contains 14 residues.

This chain links TRBV28 with TRBJ2-6; D gene ambiguous. The CDR3 spans 16 residues. Germline CDR1 MDHEN, CDR2 SYDVKM. Deletions cut 7 bases from V and 0 bases from J, with 13 bases between. The chain's CDR3 is CASKVGSVSGANVLTF. The CDR3 DNA sequence: TGTGCCAGCAAGGTAGGGTCAGTCTCTGGGGCCAACGTCCTGACTTTC.

This chain joins TRBV28 and TRBJ2-1, with 7 nucleotides matching TRBD2. This CDR3 contains 14 residues. The ends lost 5 bases at V and 3 bases at J; junction bases unmatched: 4. Per the germline V gene, CDR1 is MDHEN and CDR2 is SYDVKM. The CDR3 loop is CASSIRTSYNEQFF. CDR3 in DNA: TGTGCCAGCAGTATTAGGACTAGCTACAATGAGCAGTTCTTC.

The V call is TRBV5-4, the J call TRBJ2-1; 7 bases line up with TRBD2. The germline CDR1 and CDR2 sequences are SGHNT and YYREEE (reference sequence). The CDR3 is 14 residues long. Trimming removed 1 base from V and 5 bases from J; junction bases left unmatched: 3. CDR3 residues: CASSLTLADNEQFF. The CDR3 bases are TGTGCCAGCAGCTTGACTCTAGCGGACAATGAGCAGTTCTTC. The variable domain in full, with the rest retrieved from reference TRBV5-4 and TRBJ2-1, is ETGVTQSPTHLIKTRGQQVTLRCSSQSGHNTVSWYQQALGQGPQFIFQYYREEENGRGNFPPRFSGLQFPNYSSELNVNALELDDSALYLCASSLTLADNEQFFGPGTRLTVL.

The rearrangement joins TRBV15 to TRBJ2-7; D gene unclear. The CDR3 has 12 amino acids. Trimming took 5 bases from V and 1 from J, leaving 6 bases between them. In germline, CDR1 is LNHNV, CDR2 YYDKDF (reference sequence). CDR3 amino acids: CATSGRSYEQYF. CDR3 DNA sequence: TGTGCCACCAGCGGACGGTCCTACGAGCAGTACTTC.

This clone was found a few times. This sequence joins TRBV14 and TRBJ2-3; tentative D call: TRBD2 (5 bases). Germline lookup yields CDR1 SGHDN and CDR2 FVKESK. CDR3 length equals 12 residues. V lost 4 bases and J lost 7, with 9 bases in between. CDR3 nucleotides: TGTGCCAGCAGCCCCCGGGGATATACGCAGTATTTT. Its translation: CASSPRGYTQYF. The whole variable domain, remainder taken from reference TRBV14 and TRBJ2-3, is EAGVTQFPSHSVIEKGQTVTLRCDPISGHDNLYWYRRVMGKEIKFLLHFVKESKQDESGMPNNRFLAERTGGTYSTLKVQPAELEDSGVYFCASSPRGYTQYFGPGTRLTVL.

This rearrangement joins TRBV20-1 to TRBJ1-2; tentative D call: TRBD1 (6 bases). This CDR3 contains 11 residues. Germline V CDR1 and CDR2: DFQATT, SNEGSKA (reference sequence). Trimming stripped 5 bases from V and 6 bases from J, with 10 bases between. The CDR3 loop reads CSAPTGNGYTF. Written as DNA, the CDR3 is TGCAGTGCTCCTACAGGGAATGGCTACACCTTC.

J is TRBJ1-3 and V is TRBV15, with D possibly being TRBD1 (5 bases). Trimming removed 0 bases from V and 4 bases from J, with 16 bases in between. The CDR3 covers 17 residues. Looked up from germline, CDR1 is LNHNV and CDR2 is YYDKDF (reference sequence). DNA of the CDR3: TGTGCCACCAGCAGAGAACGATTTCGAGGGACCGGAAACACCATATATTTT. It yields the protein CATSRERFRGTGNTIYF.

V is TRBV30 and J is TRBJ2-5; D is perhaps TRBD1 (6 bases). Germline V gene sequence: CDR1 GTSNPN, CDR2 SVGIG (reference sequence). The length of the CDR3 is 13 residues. The V gene lost 0 bases and the J gene lost 2 bases, with 7 bases spanning the gap. The DNA for the CDR3 is TGTGCCTGGAGTGTACAGGGACAAGAGACCCAGTACTTC. Its protein product is CAWSVQGQETQYF. The complete variable domain, with remaining parts taken from reference TRBV30 and TRBJ2-5, reads SQTIHQWPATLVQPVGSPLSLECTVEGTSNPNLYWYRQAAGRGLQLLFYSVGIGQISSEVPQNLSASRPQDRQFILSSKKLLLSDSGFYLCAWSVQGQETQYFGPGTRLLVL.

V gene TRBV29-1 combines with J gene TRBJ2-7; 8 bases fit TRBD2. The V gene's germline CDR1 is SQVTM and CDR2 ANQGSEA. V gave up 2 bases and J gave up 6 bases; unmatched junction bases: 9. This CDR3 is built from 14 residues. This chain's CDR3 is CSVEKAAGESEQYF. DNA of the CDR3: TGCAGCGTTGAAAAGGCAGCGGGAGAGTCCGAGCAGTACTTC.

This sequence joins TRBV29-1 and TRBJ2-1; D ambiguous. CDR1 SQVTM and CDR2 ANQGSEA come from the germline V gene. The ends were cut back, 4 bases at V and 1 base at J, with 8 bases in the middle. The CDR3 is 13 residues long. CDR3 in DNA: TGCAGCGTTGGACGTAGTTCCTACAATGAGCAGTTCTTC. Protein product: CSVGRSSYNEQFF.

The chain recombines TRBV20-1 with TRBJ1-1, with D tentatively TRBD1 (6 bases). The CDR3 consists of 11 residues. Looked up from germline, CDR1 is DFQATT and CDR2 is SNEGSKA (reference sequence). This CDR3 reads CSYGGALEAFF. In nucleotides, the CDR3 is TGCAGCTACGGGGGGGCCCTTGAAGCTTTCTTT.

CDR3 DNA: TGTGCCAGCAGCTTAGACCCCGACAGGAGTGGCTACACCTTC. It codes for CASSLDPDRSGYTF. The chain uses TRBV7-9 and TRBJ1-2, with a weak D call TRBD1 (6 bases). CDR3 size: 14 residues. Trimming shortened V by 1 base and J by 7 bases, and 13 bases separated the two germline ends. Germline V lookup: CDR1 SEHNR, CDR2 FQNEAQ (reference sequence).

The V call is TRBV19, the J call TRBJ2-3; weak D call: TRBD2 (6 bases). The CDR3 covers 16 residues. Germline V CDR1 and CDR2: LNHDA, SQIVND (reference sequence). Trimming removed 5 bases from V and 1 base from J, with 16 bases in between. The CDR3 region has the DNA TGTGCCAGTAGTCACCCTGGAGGGCCCGGCACAGATACGCAGTATTTT. Translated, it gives CASSHPGGPGTDTQYF.

The rearrangement joins TRBV29-1 to TRBJ2-7, with TRBD1 matching over 8 bases. This CDR3 is 13 amino acids long. Looked up from germline, CDR1 is SQVTM and CDR2 is ANQGSEA. With 6 bases clipped from V and 6 bases from J, the junction kept 10 bases outside the gene matches. The DNA for the CDR3 is TGCAGCGTGGAGGATAGGACAGGGTTCGAGCAGTACTTC. It encodes CSVEDRTGFEQYF.

The rearrangement links TRBV28 to TRBJ1-3, with 7 bases that match TRBD1. V shed 6 bases and J 4 bases; nucleotides not matched to a gene: 9. The length of the CDR3 is 15 residues. The germline V gene has CDR1 MDHEN and CDR2 SYDVKM. The CDR3 DNA is TGTGCCAGCAGGGAAGGGACAGCTTACGGAAACACCATATATTTT. It specifies CASREGTAYGNTIYF.

This rearrangement joins TRBV5-1 to TRBJ2-3; D not certain. This CDR3 comprises 15 residues. V gave up 5 bases and J gave up 0 bases, with 13 bases separating them. Germline V CDR1 and CDR2: SGHRS, YFSETQ. The DNA for the CDR3 is TGCGCCAGCAGTTACGGTACGACTAGCACAGATACGCAGTATTTT. Amino acid sequence: CASSYGTTSTDTQYF.

This sequence joins TRBV28 and TRBJ1-2; 7 positions agree with TRBD1. Trimming cost V 5 bases and J 4 bases; bases outside gene matches: 4. This CDR3 comprises 13 residues. Germline V lookup: CDR1 MDHEN, CDR2 SYDVKM. The CDR3 coding sequence is TGTGCCAGCAGTGACAGGGCGGGCTATGGCTACACCTTC. It is translated as CASSDRAGYGYTF.

This clone is a singleton in its sample. This sequence joins TRBV19 and TRBJ2-7; TRBD1 matches at 8 bases. V shed 5 bases and J 3 bases; nucleotides not matched to a gene: 6. CDR1 and CDR2 from the germline V gene are LNHDA and SQIVND (reference sequence). The CDR3 spans 14 residues. The DNA of the CDR3 is TGTGCCAGTAGTCCGACAGGGGTAAGCTACGAGCAGTACTTC. Its protein is CASSPTGVSYEQYF.